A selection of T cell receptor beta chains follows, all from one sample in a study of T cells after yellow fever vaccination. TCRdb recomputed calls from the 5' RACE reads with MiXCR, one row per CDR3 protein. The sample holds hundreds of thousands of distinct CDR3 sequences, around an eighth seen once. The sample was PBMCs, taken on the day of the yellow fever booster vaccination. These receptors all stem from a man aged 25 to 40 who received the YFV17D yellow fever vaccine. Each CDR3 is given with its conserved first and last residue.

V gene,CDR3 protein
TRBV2,CASSDDRVGWGVPFF
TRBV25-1,CASTTDRYGYEQYF
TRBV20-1,CSARDSAGFNSPLHF
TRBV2,CASSPGLAGEGANTGELFF
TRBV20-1,CSARRLGGGTTDTQYF
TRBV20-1,CSASTTMTGDYGYTF
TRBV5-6,CASSLVTTGQETQYF
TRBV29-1,CSVTANTGELFF
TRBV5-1,CASSAPGVRELFF
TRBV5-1,CASSLPGGGSEEQYF
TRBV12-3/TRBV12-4,CASSLVESKVSRTQYF
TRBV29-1,CSVLKPSYNEQFF
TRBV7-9,CASSPSGESVAYEQYF
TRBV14,CASSQDSLDRRQETQYF
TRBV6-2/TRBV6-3,CASRDTYEQYF
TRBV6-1,CASRPSGIGAYEQYF
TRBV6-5,CASSYSGQGVPDTQYF
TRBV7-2,CASSLGPSGRNEQYF
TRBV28,CASSLGHSSYNSPLHF
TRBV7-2,CASSLVGLSLSTDTQYF
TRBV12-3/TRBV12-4,CASRRDGQETQYF
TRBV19,CASSMEEASGRREQYF
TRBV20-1,CSAKLALNEQFF
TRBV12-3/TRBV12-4,CASSYLAGGPDTGELFF
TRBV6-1,CASSELGPSTDTQYF
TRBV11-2,CASSSNIGVGYNEQFF
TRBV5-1,CASSLAGTSGRAFSDTQYF
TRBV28,CASREGNTGELFF
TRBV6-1,CASSRGEGGSETQYF
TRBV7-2,CASSLGDGVGQPQHF
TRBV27,CASSRQGGEQYF
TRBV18,CASLQQPPVTGELFF
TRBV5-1,CASSGTSGRDDYNEQFF
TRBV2,CASSAGTAAHEQYF
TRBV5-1,CASSTGRGGTDTQYF
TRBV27,CASSSGPAYQETQYF
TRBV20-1,CSATPAVVYGYTF
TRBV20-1,CSARVPSIRSNNEQFF
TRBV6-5,CASSYVRDRYQETQYF
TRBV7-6,CASSLEASGRESYNEQFF
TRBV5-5,CASSLGVTGVNTEAFF
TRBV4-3,CASSQRLRDQNSPLHF
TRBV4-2,CASSPVGLADDNEQFF
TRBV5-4,CASSTGGELFF
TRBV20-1,CSAGGTGASEQFF
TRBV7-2,CASSSGTVMYEQYF
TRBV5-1,CASSHLAGGDNEQFF
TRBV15,CATSRVRGADSNQPQHF
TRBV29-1,CSVRQGIESTDTQYF
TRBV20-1,CSAPSGYSTDTQYF
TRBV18,CASSHGTSGSYEQFF
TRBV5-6,CASSFFIWSGAPREQYF
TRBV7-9,CASSLAADAGPQHF
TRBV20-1,CSARDQSPGNTEAFF